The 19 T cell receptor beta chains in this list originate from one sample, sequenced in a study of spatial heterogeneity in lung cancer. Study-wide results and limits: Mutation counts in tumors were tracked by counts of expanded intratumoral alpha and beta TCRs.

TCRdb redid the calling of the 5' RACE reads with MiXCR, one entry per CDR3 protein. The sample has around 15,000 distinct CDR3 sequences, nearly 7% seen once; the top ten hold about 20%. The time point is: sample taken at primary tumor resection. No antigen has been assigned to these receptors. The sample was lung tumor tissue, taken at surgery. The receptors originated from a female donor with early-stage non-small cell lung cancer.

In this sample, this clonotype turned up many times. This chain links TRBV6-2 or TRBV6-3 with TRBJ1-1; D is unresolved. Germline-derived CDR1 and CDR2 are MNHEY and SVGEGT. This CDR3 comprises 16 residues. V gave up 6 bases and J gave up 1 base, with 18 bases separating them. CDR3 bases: TGTGCCAGCAGGGTCAAGGGTCAACTCAGGAACACTGAAGCTTTCTTT. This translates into CASRVKGQLRNTEAFF.

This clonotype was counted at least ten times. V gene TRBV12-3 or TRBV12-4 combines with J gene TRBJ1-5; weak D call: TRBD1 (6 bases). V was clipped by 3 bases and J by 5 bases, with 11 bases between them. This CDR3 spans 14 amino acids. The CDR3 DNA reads TGTGCCAGCAGTTTTGGACAGTTAGATCAGCCCCAGCATTTT. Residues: CASSFGQLDQPQHF.

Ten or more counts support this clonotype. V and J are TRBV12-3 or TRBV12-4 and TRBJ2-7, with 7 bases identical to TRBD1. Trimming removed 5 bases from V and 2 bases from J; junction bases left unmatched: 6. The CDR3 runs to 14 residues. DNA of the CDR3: TGTGCCAGCAGTCCAGCCGGGACAGCCTACGAGCAGTACTTC. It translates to CASSPAGTAYEQYF.

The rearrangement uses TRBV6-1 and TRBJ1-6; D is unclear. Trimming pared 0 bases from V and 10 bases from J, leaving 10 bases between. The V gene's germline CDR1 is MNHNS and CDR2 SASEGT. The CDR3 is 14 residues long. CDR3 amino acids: CASSEAPVGSPLHF. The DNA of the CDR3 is TGTGCCAGCAGTGAAGCCCCAGTGGGCTCACCCCTCCACTTT.

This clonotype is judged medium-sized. The CDR3 coding sequence is TGTGCCAGCAGTTACCCCCAAACAGGCTTAAGGTCACCCCTCCACTTT. As protein: CASSYPQTGLRSPLHF. This chain joins TRBV6-6 and TRBJ1-6; D perhaps matches TRBD1 (5 bases). Germline-derived CDR1 and CDR2 are MNHNY and SVGAGI (reference sequence). The CDR3 runs to 16 residues. V gave up 2 bases and J gave up 10 bases, with 18 bases separating them.

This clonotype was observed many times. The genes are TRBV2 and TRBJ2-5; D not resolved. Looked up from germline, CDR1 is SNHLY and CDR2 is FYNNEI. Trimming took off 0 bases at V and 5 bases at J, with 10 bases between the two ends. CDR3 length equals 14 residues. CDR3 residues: CASSEAVGLETQYF. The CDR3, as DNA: TGTGCCAGCAGTGAAGCAGTGGGGTTGGAGACCCAGTACTTC.

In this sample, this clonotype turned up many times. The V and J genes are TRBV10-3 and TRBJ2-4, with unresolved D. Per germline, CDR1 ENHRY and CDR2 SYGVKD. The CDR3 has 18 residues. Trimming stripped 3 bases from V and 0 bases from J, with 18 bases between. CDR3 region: CAISDPLRVGLAKNIQYF. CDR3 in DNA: TGTGCCATCAGTGATCCGTTACGAGTAGGTCTAGCCAAAAACATTCAGTACTTC.

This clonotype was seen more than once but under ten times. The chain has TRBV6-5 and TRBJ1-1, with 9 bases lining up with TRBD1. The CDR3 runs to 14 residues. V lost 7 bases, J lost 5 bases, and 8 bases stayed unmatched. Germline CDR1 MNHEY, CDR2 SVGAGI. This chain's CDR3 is CASTPGTGFTEAFF. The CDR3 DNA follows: TGTGCCAGCACACCCGGGACAGGGTTTACTGAAGCTTTCTTT.

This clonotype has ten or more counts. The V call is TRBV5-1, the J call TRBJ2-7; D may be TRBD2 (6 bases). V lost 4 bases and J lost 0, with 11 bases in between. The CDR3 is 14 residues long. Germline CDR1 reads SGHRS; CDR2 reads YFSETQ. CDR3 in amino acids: CASSPGLSSYEQYF. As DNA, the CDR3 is TGCGCCAGCAGCCCGGGACTCAGCTCCTACGAGCAGTACTTC.

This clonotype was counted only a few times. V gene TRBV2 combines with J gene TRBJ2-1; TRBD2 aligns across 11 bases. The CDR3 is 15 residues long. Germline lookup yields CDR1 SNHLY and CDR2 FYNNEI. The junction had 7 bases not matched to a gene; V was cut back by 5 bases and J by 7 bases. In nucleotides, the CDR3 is TGTGCCAGCAGTACACTAGCGGGGGCTCCTAATGAGCAGTTCTTC. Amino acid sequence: CASSTLAGAPNEQFF.

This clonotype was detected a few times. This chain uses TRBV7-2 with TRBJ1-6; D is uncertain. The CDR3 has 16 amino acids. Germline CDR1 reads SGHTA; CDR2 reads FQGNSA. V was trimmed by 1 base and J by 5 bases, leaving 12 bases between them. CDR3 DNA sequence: TGTGCCAGCAGCTTAGGGCAGGCCCTCGATAATTCACCCCTCCACTTT. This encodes CASSLGQALDNSPLHF.

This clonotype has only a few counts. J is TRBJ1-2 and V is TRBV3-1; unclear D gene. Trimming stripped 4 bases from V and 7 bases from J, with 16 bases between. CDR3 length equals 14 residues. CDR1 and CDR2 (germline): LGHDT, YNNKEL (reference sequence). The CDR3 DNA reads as TGTGCCAGCAGCCTCTCCGATTCGGTAGGTGGCTACACCTTC. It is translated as CASSLSDSVGGYTF. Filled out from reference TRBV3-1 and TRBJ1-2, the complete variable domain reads DTAVSQTPKYLVTQMGNDKSIKCEQNLGHDTMYWYKQDSKKFLKIMFSYNNKELIINETVPNRFSPKSPDKAHLNLHINSLELGDSAVYFCASSLSDSVGGYTFGSGTRLTVV.

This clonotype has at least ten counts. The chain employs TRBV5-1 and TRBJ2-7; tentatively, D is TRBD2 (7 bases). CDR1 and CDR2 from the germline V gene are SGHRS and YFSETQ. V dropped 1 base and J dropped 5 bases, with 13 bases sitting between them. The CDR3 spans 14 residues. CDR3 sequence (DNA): TGCGCCAGCAGCTTGTATCCGGGGGGCGACGAGCAGTACTTC. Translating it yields CASSLYPGGDEQYF.

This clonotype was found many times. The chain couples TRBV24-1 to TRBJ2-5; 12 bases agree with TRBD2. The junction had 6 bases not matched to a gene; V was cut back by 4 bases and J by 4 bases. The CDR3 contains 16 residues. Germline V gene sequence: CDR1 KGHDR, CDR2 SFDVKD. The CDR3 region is CATSEALAGGGETQYF. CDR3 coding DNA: TGTGCCACCAGTGAGGCACTAGCGGGGGGAGGAGAGACCCAGTACTTC.

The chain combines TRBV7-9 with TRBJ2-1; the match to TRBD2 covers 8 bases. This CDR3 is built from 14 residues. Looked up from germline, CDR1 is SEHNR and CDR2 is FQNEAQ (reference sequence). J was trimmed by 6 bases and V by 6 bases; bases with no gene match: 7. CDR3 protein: CASSSRAGANEQFF. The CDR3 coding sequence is TGTGCCAGCAGTTCAAGAGCGGGGGCCAATGAGCAGTTCTTC.

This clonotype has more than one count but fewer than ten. The CDR3 is CASSLPGGFDYGYTF. The CDR3 DNA is TGTGCCAGCAGCTTACCAGGGGGCTTCGACTATGGCTACACCTTC. The chain employs TRBV5-8 and TRBJ1-2; 8 bases match TRBD1. The germline V gene has CDR1 SGHTS and CDR2 YDEGEE. The V and J ends lost 2 bases and 3 bases, in that order; junction bases with no gene match: 6. CDR3 length equals 15 residues.

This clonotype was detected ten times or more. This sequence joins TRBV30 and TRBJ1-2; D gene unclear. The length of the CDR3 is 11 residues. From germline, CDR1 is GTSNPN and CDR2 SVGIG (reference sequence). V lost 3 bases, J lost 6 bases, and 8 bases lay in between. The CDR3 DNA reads TGTGCCTGGAGCCGATCGGATGGCTACACCTTC. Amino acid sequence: CAWSRSDGYTF.

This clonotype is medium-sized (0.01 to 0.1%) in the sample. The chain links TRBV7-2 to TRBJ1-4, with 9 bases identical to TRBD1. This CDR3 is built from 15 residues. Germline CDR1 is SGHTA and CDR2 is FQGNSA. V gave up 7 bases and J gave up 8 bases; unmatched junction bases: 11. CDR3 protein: CASTPGGQGAEKLFF. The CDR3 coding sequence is TGTGCCAGCACCCCGGGGGGACAGGGAGCGGAAAAACTGTTTTTT.

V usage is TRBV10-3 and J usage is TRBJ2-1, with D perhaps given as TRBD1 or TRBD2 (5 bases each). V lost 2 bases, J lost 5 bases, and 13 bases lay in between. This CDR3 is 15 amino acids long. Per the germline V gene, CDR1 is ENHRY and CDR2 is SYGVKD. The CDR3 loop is CAISELGGRNNEQFF. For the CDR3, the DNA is TGTGCCATCAGTGAGCTTGGGGGAAGGAACAATGAGCAGTTCTTC.